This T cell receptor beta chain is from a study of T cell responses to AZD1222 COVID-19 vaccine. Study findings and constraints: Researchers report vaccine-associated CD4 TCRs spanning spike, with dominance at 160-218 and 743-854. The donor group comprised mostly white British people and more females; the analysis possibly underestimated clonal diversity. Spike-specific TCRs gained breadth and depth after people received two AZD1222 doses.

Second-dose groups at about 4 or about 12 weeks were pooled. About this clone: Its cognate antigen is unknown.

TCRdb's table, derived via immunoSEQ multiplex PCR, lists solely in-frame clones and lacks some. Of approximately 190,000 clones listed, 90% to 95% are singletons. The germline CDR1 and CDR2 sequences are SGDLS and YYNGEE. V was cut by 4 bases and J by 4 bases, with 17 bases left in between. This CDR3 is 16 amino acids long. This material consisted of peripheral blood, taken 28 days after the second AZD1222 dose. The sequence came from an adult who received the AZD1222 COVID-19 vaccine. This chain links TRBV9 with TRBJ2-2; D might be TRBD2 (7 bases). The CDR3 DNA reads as TGTGCCAGCAGCACCGGAGGGGGGGGTGGCACCGGGGAGCTGTTTTTT. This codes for CASSTGGGGGTGELFF.